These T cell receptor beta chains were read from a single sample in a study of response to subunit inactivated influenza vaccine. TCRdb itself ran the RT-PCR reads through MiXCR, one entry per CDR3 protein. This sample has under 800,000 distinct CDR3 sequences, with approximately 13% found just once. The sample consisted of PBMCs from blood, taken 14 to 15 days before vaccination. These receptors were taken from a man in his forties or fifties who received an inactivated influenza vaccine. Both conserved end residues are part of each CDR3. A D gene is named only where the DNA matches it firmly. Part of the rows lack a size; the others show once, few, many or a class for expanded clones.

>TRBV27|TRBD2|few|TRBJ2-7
TGTGCCAGCAGTTTATTGGCGGGAGGGCCTGTCGAGCAGTACTTC
CASSLLAGGPVEQYF
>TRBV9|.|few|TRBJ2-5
TGTGCCAGCAGCGTGGGCTCGCCCCTACAAGAGACCCAGTACTTC
CASSVGSPLQETQYF
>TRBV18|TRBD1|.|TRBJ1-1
TGTGCCAGCTCAAGCACCGGGACAGGGGTTGAAGCTTTCTTT
CASSSTGTGVEAFF
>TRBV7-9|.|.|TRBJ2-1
TGTGCCAGCAGCTTAGACGCAGAATACAATGAGCAGTTCTTC
CASSLDAEYNEQFF
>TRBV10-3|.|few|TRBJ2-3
TGTGCCAGTGGGGAACCAGATACGCAGTATTTT
CASGEPDTQYF
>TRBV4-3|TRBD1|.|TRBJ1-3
TGCGCCAGCAGCAAAACGACAGGGACGTTCGCTGGAAACACCATATATTTT
CASSKTTGTFAGNTIYF
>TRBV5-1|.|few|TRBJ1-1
TGCGCCAGCAGCTTGGGTCAGCGCGCTGAAGCTTTCTTT
CASSLGQRAEAFF
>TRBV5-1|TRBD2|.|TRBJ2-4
TGCGCCAGCAGCTTGGGACTAGCGGGGGCCGAAAACATTCAGTACTTC
CASSLGLAGAENIQYF
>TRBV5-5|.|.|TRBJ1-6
TGTGCCAGCAGCTACGGGACTATGAATTCACCCCTCCACTTT
CASSYGTMNSPLHF
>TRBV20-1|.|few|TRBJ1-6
TGCAGTGCTAGAGCCGGGACGGCTAATTCACCCCTCCACTTT
CSARAGTANSPLHF
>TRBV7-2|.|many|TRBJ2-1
TGTGCCAGCAGCTTAGACGGGGCCTACAATGAGCAGTTCTTC
CASSLDGAYNEQFF
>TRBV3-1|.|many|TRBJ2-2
TGTGCCAGCAGCCAAGATTTATCAGTTACCGGGGAGCTGTTTTTT
CASSQDLSVTGELFF
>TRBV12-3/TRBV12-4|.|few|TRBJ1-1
TGTGCCAGCACTCTCCAGGTGAACACTGAAGCTTTCTTT
CASTLQVNTEAFF
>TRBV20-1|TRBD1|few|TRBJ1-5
TGCAGTGCTAGGGGGGACAGGAAGAAGCCCCAGCATTTT
CSARGDRKKPQHF
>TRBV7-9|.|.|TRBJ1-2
TGTGCCAGCAGCAGCGGCCCGGGGCATAACTATGGCTACACCTTC
CASSSGPGHNYGYTF
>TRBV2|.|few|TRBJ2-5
TGTGCCAGCAGTTGGACCTTGTTGGGGGAGACCCAGTACTTC
CASSWTLLGETQYF
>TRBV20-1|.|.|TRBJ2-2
TGCAGTGCCCCGAGGGGGGGCGACACCGGGGAGCTGTTTTTT
CSAPRGGDTGELFF
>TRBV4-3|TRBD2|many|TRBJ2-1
TGCGCCAGCAGCCAATCCAGACTAGCGGGTTACAATGAGCAGTTCTTC
CASSQSRLAGYNEQFF
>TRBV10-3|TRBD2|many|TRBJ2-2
TGTGCCATCAGTGAGTCGACTAGCGGGAGTAGGACCGGGGAGCTGTTTTTT
CAISESTSGSRTGELFF
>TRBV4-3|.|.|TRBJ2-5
TGCGCCAGCAGCCAAGACGGGACTGACAGGGCGGAGACCCAGTACTTC
CASSQDGTDRAETQYF
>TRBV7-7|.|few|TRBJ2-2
TGTGCCAGCAGCTTAGATGTCGTGGGCTCCGGGGAGCTGTTTTTT
CASSLDVVGSGELFF
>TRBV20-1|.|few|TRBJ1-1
TGCAGTGCTAGAGGATTGAACACTGAAGCTTTCTTT
CSARGLNTEAFF
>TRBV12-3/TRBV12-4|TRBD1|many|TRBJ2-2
TGTGCCAACCTTATGGGACAGGGAAACACCGGGGAGCTGTTTTTT
CANLMGQGNTGELFF
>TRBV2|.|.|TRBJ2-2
TGTGCCAGCAGTGAAATCCTCACCGGGGAGCTGTTTTTT
CASSEILTGELFF
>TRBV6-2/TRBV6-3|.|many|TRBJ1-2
TGTGCCAGCAGTTACTCGATGGAGGGGATCTATGGCTACACCTTC
CASSYSMEGIYGYTF
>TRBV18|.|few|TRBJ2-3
TGTGCCAGCTCCGCCCCCGGGTTGGGCACAGATACGCAGTATTTT
CASSAPGLGTDTQYF
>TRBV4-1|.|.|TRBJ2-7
TGCGCCAGCAGCCACAACAGTGCAAGCTCCTACGAGCAGTACTTC
CASSHNSASSYEQYF
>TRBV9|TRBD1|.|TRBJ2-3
TGTGCCAGCAGCCGAGAGGGGGCGCAGGCAGATACGCAGTATTTT
CASSREGAQADTQYF
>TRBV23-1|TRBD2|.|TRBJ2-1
TGTAGCGGGGGTGAGGAGTACAATGAGCAGTTCTTC
CSGGEEYNEQFF
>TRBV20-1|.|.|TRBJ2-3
TGCAGTGCTTGCCGGGACCTGAGGGCCACAGATACGCAGTATTTT
CSACRDLRATDTQYF
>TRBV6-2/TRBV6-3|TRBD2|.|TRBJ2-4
TGTGCCAGCAGCCTTCTTGGCGGGGGGCTAGCCAAAAACATTCAGTACTTC
CASSLLGGGLAKNIQYF
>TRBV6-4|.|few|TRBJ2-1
TGTGCCAGCAGTGAGGGGGGCGAGGAGTACAATGAGCAGTTCTTC
CASSEGGEEYNEQFF
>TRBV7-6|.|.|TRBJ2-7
TGTGCCAGCAGCTCCCTCAGTAGCACGGGGACAACGAGTAACAACTACGAGCAGTACTTC
CASSSLSSTGTTSNNYEQYF
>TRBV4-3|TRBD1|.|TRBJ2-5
TGCGCCAGCAGCCGGGACAGGGTTGAGCAGGAGACCCAGTACTTC
CASSRDRVEQETQYF
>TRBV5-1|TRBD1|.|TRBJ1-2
TGCGCCAGCAGCGACCGGACAGGGTTAAACTATGGCTACACCTTC
CASSDRTGLNYGYTF
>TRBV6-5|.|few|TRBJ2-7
TGTGCCAGCAGTTACTCGTACGCTTACGAGCAGTACTTC
CASSYSYAYEQYF
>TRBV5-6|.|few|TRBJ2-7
TGTGCCAGCAGCTTGAATCGTCGGGGAGAGTTCCACGAGCAGTACTTC
CASSLNRRGEFHEQYF
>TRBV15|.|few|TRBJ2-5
TGTGCCACCAGCAGAGATCGTGGCTGGGAGGAGACCCAGTACTTC
CATSRDRGWEETQYF
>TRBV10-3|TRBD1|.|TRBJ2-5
TGTGCCATCAGTGGCACCGGGACAGGGGTGGAGACCCAGTACTTC
CAISGTGTGVETQYF
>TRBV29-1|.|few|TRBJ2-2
TGCAGCGTTGTGACGGATACGAACACCGGGGAGCTGTTTTTT
CSVVTDTNTGELFF
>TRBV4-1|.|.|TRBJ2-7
TGCGCCAGCAGCCTTTCACCGGGGCTGAGCTCCTACGAGCAGTACTTC
CASSLSPGLSSYEQYF
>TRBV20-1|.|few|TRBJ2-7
TGCAGTGCTAGGCCCCTAACAGGGTTGGGCGAGCAGTACTTC
CSARPLTGLGEQYF
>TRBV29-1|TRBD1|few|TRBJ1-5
TGCAGCCCCAGGGGGAATCAGCCCCAGCATTTT
CSPRGNQPQHF
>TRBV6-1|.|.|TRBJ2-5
TGTGCCAGCAGGTTGGGCCGAGAGACTAGTAGGTCGGGAGAGACCCAGTACTTC
CASRLGRETSRSGETQYF